The 23 T cell receptor beta chains in this list originate from one sample, sequenced in a study of early T cells in non-severe SARS-CoV-2 infection. In TCRdb, the 5' RACE reads were re-called with MiXCR into one record per CDR3 protein. Seen here are some 62,000 distinct CDR3 sequences, roughly a tenth observed once, and the top ten hold about 1.2%. Sequencing was done on a sample of whole blood. These receptors came from an adult who was a healthcare worker with PCR-confirmed SARS-CoV-2 infection or an uninfected control (not recorded which).

This clonotype was picked up a small number of times. The V and J genes are TRBV5-1 and TRBJ1-1; maybe TRBD1 (5 bases). V lost 0 bases, J lost 2 bases, and 11 bases lay in between. This CDR3 comprises 15 residues. Germline V lookup: CDR1 SGHRS, CDR2 YFSETQ. The CDR3 region has the DNA TGCGCCAGCAGCTTGGCGCAGGGCCGAAACACTGAAGCTTTCTTT. Translation gives CASSLAQGRNTEAFF.

In the case of this clonotype: At one of its ends the junction is not consistent with the germline gene, which may arise from a read error. The chain recombines TRBV3-1 with TRBJ2-5; 12 nucleotides line up with TRBD2. There are 18 residues in the CDR3. The V gene's germline CDR1 is LGHDT and CDR2 YNNKEL (reference sequence). CDR3 loop: CASIQETLAGGNLETQYF. DNA of the CDR3: TGTGCCAGCATCCAAGAGACGCTAGCGGGGGGGAATCTGGAGACCCAGTACTTC.

There are a few counts of this clonotype. The junction does not match germline at one end; this may be a read error. The chain recombines TRBV10-2 with TRBJ1-2; maybe TRBD1 (5 bases). The germline V gene has CDR1 WSHSY and CDR2 SAAADI. The CDR3 consists of 14 residues. CDR3 DNA sequence: TGCGCCAGCAGTGAGTCAAGGAGGGGATCGGCTCGTCCCTTC. Its translation is CASSESRRGSARPF.

This rearrangement joins TRBV12-3 or TRBV12-4 to TRBJ2-3; possible D gene TRBD1, 5 bases. This CDR3 comprises 14 residues. Trimming removed 6 bases from V and 2 bases from J, with 12 bases in between. The CDR3 coding sequence is TGTGCCAGCAGCCGCCGACAGCACACAGATACGCAGTATTTT. Translated: CASSRRQHTDTQYF.

This clonotype appeared many times. This rearrangement joins TRBV6-5 to TRBJ2-1, with 7 bases lining up with TRBD2. The CDR3 sequence is 15 residues long. The germline V gene has CDR1 MNHEY and CDR2 SVGAGI. V shed 7 bases and J 0 bases; nucleotides not matched to a gene: 6. CDR3 DNA sequence: TGTGCCAGCATGGGCAGGGACTACTCCTACAATGAGCAGTTCTTC. It translates to CASMGRDYSYNEQFF.

This clonotype has a count of ten or more. The chain uses TRBV2 and TRBJ1-1, with D unresolved. From germline, CDR1 is SNHLY and CDR2 FYNNEI. The CDR3 has 12 residues. V lost 2 bases and J lost 7, with 8 bases in between. Written as DNA, the CDR3 is TGTGCCAGCAGTGAACTGATGGGTGAAGCTTTCTTT. Its translation: CASSELMGEAFF.

This clonotype was observed at least ten times. The rearrangement links TRBV11-2 to TRBJ2-4; TRBD1 agrees at 8 bases. The V gene end was trimmed by 0 bases and the J gene end by 8 bases; junction bases not matched to a gene: 3. The CDR3 runs to 14 residues. Germline CDR1 is SGHAT and CDR2 is FQNNGV. CDR3 sequence (DNA): TGTGCCAGCAGCTTAGATGACAGGGGACACATTCAGTACTTC. It is translated as CASSLDDRGHIQYF.

In its sample, this clonotype was seen a few times. The rearrangement joins TRBV6-6 to TRBJ1-6; the D gene is possibly TRBD1 (6 bases). Germline lookup yields CDR1 MNHNY and CDR2 SVGAGI (reference sequence). V shed 7 bases and J shed 5 bases, with 12 bases lying between them. The CDR3 covers 14 residues. This chain's CDR3 is CASIRTVNNSPLHF. In DNA, the CDR3 is TGTGCCAGCATCAGGACAGTTAATAATTCACCCCTCCACTTT.

This clonotype was seen a few times. The V gene is TRBV3-1, the J gene TRBJ1-6; no clear D gene. The CDR3 sequence is 15 residues long. V lost 3 bases to trimming and J lost 10 bases, with 16 bases between them. Germline V gene sequence: CDR1 LGHDT, CDR2 YNNKEL (reference sequence). In nucleotides, the CDR3 is TGTGCCAGCAGCCACGGAAGGGTACCCGGATCACCCCTCCACTTT. Protein: CASSHGRVPGSPLHF.

V and J are TRBV5-1 and TRBJ2-5; 7 bases match TRBD1. V lost 4 bases to trimming and J lost 2 bases; unmatched junction nucleotides: 8. The germline CDR1 and CDR2 sequences are SGHRS and YFSETQ. The CDR3 length is 15 residues. The DNA of the CDR3 is TGCGCCAGCAGCGAAAGGGGACAGTCACAAGAGACCCAGTACTTC. It encodes CASSERGQSQETQYF.

CDR3 in amino acids: CASSFGDRGQETQYF. CDR3 bases: TGTGCCAGCAGCTTCGGGGACAGGGGCCAAGAGACCCAGTACTTC. This chain uses TRBV5-4 with TRBJ2-5, with 10 bases fitting TRBD1. J gave up 1 base and V 2 bases, and 2 bases lay outside the gene matches. The CDR3 runs 15 residues. Germline CDR1 is SGHNT and CDR2 is YYREEE (reference sequence).

The genes are TRBV11-3 and TRBJ1-5; 10 bases align to TRBD1. Germline CDR1 SGHNT, CDR2 YENEEA. The CDR3 covers 16 residues. Trimming cost V 5 bases and J 3 bases; bases outside gene matches: 7. In nucleotides, the CDR3 is TGTGCCAGCAGCCCCCCCGGACAGGGGGACAATCAGCCCCAGCATTTT. Translated, it gives CASSPPGQGDNQPQHF.

This clonotype was detected many times. The gene calls are TRBV3-1 and TRBJ2-5; the D is unclear. V lost 0 bases and J lost 5, with 7 bases in between. The length of the CDR3 is 13 residues. Germline values: CDR1 LGHDT, CDR2 YNNKEL (reference sequence). The CDR3 region has the DNA TGTGCCAGCAGCCAAGATCTGGAGGAGACCCAGTACTTC. This gives the protein CASSQDLEETQYF.

The V call is TRBV12-3 or TRBV12-4, the J call TRBJ2-2; maybe TRBD1 (6 bases). The length of the CDR3 is 17 residues. The ends were cut back, 5 bases at V and 3 bases at J, with 19 bases in the middle. The chain's CDR3 is CASSHKPGHADTGELFF. The CDR3, as DNA: TGTGCCAGCAGTCATAAACCGGGACACGCGGACACCGGGGAGCTGTTTTTT.

The chain recombines TRBV2 with TRBJ2-3; D may be TRBD1 or TRBD2 (5 bases each). V was pared by 4 bases and J by 3 bases, with 14 bases between. Germline V gene data show CDR1 as SNHLY and CDR2 as FYNNEI. The CDR3 contains 15 residues. The CDR3 nucleotides read TGTGCCAGCAGTGCACAGGTAACGGGGACAGATACGCAGTATTTT. It yields the protein CASSAQVTGTDTQYF. Full variable domain (rest looked up from reference TRBV2 and TRBJ2-3): EPEVTQTPSHQVTQMGQEVILRCVPISNHLYFYWYRQILGQKVEFLVSFYNNEISEKSEIFDDQFSVERPDGSNFTLKIRSTKLEDSAMYFCASSAQVTGTDTQYFGPGTRLTVL.

The chain has TRBV11-2 and TRBJ2-3; TRBD2 matches 9 bases. J was trimmed by 3 bases and V by 5 bases; bases with no gene match: 9. Looked up from germline, CDR1 is SGHAT and CDR2 is FQNNGV. The CDR3 is made up of 16 amino acids. CDR3 amino acids: CASSPRWTSVTDTQYF. CDR3 nucleotides: TGTGCCAGCAGCCCGCGGTGGACTAGCGTAACAGATACGCAGTATTTT.

The rearrangement links TRBV24-1 to TRBJ2-3; D possibly corresponds to TRBD2 (7 bases). CDR1 is KGHDR and CDR2 is SFDVKD in the germline V gene. V was pared by 4 bases and J by 4 bases, with 17 bases between. There are 16 residues in the CDR3. CDR3 nucleotides: TGTGCCACCAGTGACCCTGTGGGGGGGGCCCCAGATACGCAGTATTTT. It codes for CATSDPVGGAPDTQYF.

In this sample, this clonotype turned up a few times. CDR3: CASRWDFQETQYF. The CDR3 nucleotides read TGTGCCAGCCGTTGGGACTTCCAAGAGACCCAGTACTTC. The chain joins TRBV6-1 to TRBJ2-5; maybe TRBD2 (6 bases). Germline assignment: CDR1 MNHNS and CDR2 SASEGT. Trimming removed 8 bases from V and 1 base from J, with 11 bases in between. CDR3 length equals 13 residues.

This clonotype was seen ten or more times. The V call is TRBV7-8, the J call TRBJ2-1, with 10 bases matching TRBD2. V shed 5 bases, J shed 3 bases, and the junction held 7 bases outside the gene matches. CDR3 size: 16 residues. The germline V gene encodes CDR1 SGHVS and CDR2 FQNEAQ. DNA of the CDR3: TGTGCCAGCAGCCAGGGTTCTAGCGGGGGCTACAATGAGCAGTTCTTC. Residues: CASSQGSSGGYNEQFF.

This chain connects TRBV12-3 or TRBV12-4 to TRBJ2-5; D is perhaps TRBD2 (5 bases). The CDR3 is made up of 13 amino acids. Trimming cost V 11 bases and J 5 bases, with 18 bases left between them. The CDR3 DNA sequence: TGTGCCTCCCAGGCGGGCCTAGATGAGACCCAGTACTTC. As protein: CASQAGLDETQYF.

The chain joins TRBV4-1 to TRBJ2-3; D not resolved. The CDR3 runs 15 residues. V was shortened by 5 bases and J by 4 bases, with 16 bases between the two germline ends. Germline values: CDR1 MGHRA, CDR2 YSYEKL. The CDR3 protein is CASSYDWGWADTQYF. For the CDR3, the DNA is TGCGCCAGCAGCTACGACTGGGGATGGGCAGATACGCAGTATTTT.

This chain joins TRBV6-2 or TRBV6-3 and TRBJ2-5; D uncertain. V lost 0 bases, J lost 2 bases, and 16 bases lay in between. The germline CDR1 and CDR2 sequences are MNHEY and SVGEGT. This CDR3 contains 17 residues. CDR3 sequence reads: CASSYSKAVAPQETQYF. The CDR3 DNA follows: TGTGCCAGCAGTTACTCGAAGGCTGTCGCGCCACAAGAGACCCAGTACTTC.

This clonotype was seen repeatedly, ten times or more. The V and J genes are TRBV7-2 and TRBJ1-4; 7 positions agree with TRBD1. The CDR3 runs to 14 residues. V trimming: 3 bases; J trimming: 7 bases; junction bases outside the gene matches: 5. Germline V lookup: CDR1 SGHTA, CDR2 FQGNSA. The CDR3 DNA follows: TGTGCCAGCAGCTTGACAGGGTTGAGTGAAAAACTGTTTTTT. Its protein product is CASSLTGLSEKLFF.